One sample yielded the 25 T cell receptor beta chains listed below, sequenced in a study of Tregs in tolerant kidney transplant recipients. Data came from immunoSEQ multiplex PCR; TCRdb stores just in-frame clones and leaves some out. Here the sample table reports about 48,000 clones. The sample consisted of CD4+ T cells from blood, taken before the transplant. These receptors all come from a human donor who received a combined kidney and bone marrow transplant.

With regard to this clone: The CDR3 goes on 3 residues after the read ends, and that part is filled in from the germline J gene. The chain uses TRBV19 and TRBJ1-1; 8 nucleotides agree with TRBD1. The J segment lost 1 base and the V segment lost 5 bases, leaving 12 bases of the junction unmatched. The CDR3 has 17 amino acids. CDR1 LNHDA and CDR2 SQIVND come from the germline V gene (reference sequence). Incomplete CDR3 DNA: TGTGCCAGTAGTCCGCGGACAGGGTGGACGACGAACACTGAA. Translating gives CASSPRTGWTTNTE. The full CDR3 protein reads CASSPRTGWTTNTEAFF.

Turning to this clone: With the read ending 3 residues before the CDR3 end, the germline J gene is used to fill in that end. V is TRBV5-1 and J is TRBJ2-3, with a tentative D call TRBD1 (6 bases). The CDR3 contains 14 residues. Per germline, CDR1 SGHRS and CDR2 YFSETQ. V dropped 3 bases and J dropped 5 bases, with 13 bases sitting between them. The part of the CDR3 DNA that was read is TGCGCCAGCAGCTCAAACAGGGTTGTAGATACG. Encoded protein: CASSSNRVVDT. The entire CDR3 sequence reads CASSSNRVVDTQYF. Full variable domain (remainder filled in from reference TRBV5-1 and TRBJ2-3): KAGVTQTPRYLIKTRGQQVTLSCSPISGHRSVSWYQQTPGQGLQFLFEYFSETQRNKGNFPGRFSGRQFSNSRSEMNVSTLELGDSALYLCASSSNRVVDTQYFGPGTRLTVL.

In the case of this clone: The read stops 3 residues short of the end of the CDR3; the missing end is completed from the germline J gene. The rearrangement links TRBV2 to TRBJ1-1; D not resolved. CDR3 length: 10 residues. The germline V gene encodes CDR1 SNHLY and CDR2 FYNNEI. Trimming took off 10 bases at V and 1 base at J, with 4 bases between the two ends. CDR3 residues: CAKGNTEAFF. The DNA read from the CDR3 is TGTGCCAAGGGGAACACTGAA.

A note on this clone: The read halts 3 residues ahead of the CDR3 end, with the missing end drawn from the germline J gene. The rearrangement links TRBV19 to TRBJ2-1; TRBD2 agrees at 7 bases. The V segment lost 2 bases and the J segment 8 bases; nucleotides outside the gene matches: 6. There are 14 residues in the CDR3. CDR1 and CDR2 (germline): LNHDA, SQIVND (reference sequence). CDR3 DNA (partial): TGTGCCAGTAGTATAAGCGGGGAGACCCATGAG. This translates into CASSISGETHE. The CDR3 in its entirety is CASSISGETHEQFF.

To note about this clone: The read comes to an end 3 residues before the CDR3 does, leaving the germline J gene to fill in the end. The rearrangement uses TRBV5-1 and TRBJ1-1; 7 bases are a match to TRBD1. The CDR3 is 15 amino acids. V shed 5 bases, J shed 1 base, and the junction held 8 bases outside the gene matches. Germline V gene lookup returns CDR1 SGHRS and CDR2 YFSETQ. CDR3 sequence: CASSRGTGANTEAFF. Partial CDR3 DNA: TGCGCCAGCAGTCGTGGAACAGGGGCGAACACTGAA.

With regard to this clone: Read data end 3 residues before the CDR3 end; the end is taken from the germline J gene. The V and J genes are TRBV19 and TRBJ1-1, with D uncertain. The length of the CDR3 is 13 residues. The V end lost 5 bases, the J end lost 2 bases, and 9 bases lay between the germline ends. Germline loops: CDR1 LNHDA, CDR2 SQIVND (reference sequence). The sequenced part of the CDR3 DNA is TGTGCCAGTAGTCCCCAGGCAAACACTGAA. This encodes CASSPQANTE. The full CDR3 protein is CASSPQANTEAFF.

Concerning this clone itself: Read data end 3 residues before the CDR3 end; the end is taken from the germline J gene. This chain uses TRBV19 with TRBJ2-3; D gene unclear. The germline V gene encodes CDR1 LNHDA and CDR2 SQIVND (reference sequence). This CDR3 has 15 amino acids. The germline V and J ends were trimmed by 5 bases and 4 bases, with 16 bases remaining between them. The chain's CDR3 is CASSFGFGGSDTQYF. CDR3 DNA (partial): TGTGCCAGTAGTTTCGGTTTTGGCGGTTCAGATACG.

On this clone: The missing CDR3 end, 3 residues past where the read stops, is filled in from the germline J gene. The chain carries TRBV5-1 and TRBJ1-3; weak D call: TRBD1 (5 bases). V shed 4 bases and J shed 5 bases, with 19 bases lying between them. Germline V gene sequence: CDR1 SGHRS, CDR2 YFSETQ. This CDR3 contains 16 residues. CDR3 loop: CASSPGGTTARNTIYF. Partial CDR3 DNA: TGCGCCAGCAGCCCCGGCGGGACTACAGCCAGAAACACC.

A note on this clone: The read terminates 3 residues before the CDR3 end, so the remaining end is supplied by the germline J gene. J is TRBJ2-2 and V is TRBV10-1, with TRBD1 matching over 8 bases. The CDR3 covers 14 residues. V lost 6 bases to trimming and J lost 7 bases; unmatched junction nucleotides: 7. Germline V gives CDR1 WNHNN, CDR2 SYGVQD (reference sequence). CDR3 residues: CASSGGQDGGELFF. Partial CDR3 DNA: TGCGCCAGCAGCGGGGGACAGGACGGCGGGGAG.

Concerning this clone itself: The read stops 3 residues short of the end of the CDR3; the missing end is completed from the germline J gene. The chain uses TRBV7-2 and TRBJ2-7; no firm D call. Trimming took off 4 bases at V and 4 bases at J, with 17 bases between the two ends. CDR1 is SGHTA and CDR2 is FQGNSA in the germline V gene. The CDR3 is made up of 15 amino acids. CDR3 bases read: TGTGCCAGCAGCTCCGTCCCTGACACACTTTACGAG. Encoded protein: CASSSVPDTLYE. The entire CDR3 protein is CASSSVPDTLYEQYF.

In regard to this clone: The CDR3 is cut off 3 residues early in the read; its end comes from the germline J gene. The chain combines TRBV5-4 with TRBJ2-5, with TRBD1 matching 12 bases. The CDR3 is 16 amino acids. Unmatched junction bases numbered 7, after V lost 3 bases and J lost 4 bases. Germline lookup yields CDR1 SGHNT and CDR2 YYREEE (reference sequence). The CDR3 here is CASSSPGQGASETQYF. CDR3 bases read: TGTGCCAGCAGCTCCCCGGGACAGGGGGCTTCAGAGACC.

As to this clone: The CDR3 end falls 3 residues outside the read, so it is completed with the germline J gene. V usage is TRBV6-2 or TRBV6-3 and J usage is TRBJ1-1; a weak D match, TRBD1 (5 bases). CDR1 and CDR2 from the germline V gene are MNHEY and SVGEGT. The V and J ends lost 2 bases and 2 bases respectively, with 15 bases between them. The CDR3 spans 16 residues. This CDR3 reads CASSYAPGQFNTEAFF. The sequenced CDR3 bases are TGTGCCAGCAGTTACGCTCCCGGACAATTTAACACTGAA.

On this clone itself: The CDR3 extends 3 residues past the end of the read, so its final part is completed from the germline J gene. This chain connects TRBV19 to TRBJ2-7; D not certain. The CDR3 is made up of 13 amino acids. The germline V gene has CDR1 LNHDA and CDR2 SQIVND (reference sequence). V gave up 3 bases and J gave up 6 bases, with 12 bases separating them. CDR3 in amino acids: CASSIGPPGEQYF. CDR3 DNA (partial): TGTGCCAGTAGTATCGGTCCCCCTGGCGAG.

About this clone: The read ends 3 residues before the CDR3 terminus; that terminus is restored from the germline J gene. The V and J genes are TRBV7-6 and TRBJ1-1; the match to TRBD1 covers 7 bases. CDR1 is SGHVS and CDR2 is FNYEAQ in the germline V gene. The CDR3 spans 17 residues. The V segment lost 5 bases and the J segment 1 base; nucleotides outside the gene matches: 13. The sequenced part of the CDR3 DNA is TGTGCCAGCAGCCCGACACCGGGACAGCATAGGAACACTGAA. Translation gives CASSPTPGQHRNTE. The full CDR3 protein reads CASSPTPGQHRNTEAFF.

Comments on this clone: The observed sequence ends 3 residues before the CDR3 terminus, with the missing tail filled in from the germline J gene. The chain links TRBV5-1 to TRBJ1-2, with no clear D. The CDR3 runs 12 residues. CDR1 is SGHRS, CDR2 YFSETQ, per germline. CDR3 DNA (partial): TGCGCCAGCAGCTTGGGGCATGAAGGC. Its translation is CASSLGHEG. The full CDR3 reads CASSLGHEGYTF.

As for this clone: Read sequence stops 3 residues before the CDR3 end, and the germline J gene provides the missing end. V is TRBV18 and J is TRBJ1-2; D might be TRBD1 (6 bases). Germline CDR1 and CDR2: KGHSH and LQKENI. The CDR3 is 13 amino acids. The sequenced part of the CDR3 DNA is TGTGCCAGCTCCGGGGACACCACATCCGTC. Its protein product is CASSGDTTSV. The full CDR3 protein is CASSGDTTSVYTF.

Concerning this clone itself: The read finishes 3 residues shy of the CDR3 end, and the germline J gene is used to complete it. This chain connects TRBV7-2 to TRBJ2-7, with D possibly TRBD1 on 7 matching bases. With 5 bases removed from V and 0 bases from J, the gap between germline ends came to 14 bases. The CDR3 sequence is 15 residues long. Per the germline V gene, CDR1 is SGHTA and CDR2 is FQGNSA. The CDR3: CASSTGTAGSYEQYF. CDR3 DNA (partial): TGTGCCAGCAGCACCGGGACAGCGGGCTCCTACGAG.

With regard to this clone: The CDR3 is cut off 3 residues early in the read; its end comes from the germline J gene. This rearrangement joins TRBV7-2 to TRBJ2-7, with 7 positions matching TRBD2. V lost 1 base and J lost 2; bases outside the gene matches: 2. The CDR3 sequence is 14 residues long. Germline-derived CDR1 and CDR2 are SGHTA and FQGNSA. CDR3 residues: CASSLGAGPYEQYF. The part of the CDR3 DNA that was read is TGTGCCAGCAGCTTAGGAGCGGGACCCTACGAG.

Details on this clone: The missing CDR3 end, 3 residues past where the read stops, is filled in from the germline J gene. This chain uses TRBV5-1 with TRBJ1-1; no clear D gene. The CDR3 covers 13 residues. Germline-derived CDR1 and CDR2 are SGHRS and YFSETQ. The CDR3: CASSLEAVADAFF. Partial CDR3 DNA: TGCGCCAGCAGCTTGGAGGCGGTGGCCGAT.

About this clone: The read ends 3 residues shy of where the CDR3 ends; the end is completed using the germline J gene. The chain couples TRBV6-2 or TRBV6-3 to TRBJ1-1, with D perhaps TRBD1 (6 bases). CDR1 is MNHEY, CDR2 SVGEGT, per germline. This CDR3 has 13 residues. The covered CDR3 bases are TGTGCCAGCAGCCGCGACAGGACCGAAGGG. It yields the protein CASSRDRTEG. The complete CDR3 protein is CASSRDRTEGAFF.

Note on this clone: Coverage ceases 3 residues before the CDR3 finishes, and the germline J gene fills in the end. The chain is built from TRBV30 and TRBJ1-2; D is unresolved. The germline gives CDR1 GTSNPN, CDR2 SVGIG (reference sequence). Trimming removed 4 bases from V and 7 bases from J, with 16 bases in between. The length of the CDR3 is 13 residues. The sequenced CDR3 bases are TGTGCCTGGAAAAGAAGGGTGACGGCTGGC. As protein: CAWKRRVTAG. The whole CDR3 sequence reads CAWKRRVTAGYTF.

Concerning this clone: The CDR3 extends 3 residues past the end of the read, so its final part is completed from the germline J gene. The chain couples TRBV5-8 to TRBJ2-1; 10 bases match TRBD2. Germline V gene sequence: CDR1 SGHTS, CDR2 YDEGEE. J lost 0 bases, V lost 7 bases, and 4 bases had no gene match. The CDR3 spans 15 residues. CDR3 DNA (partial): TGTGCCAGCGGCTCTAGCGGGAGCTCCTACAATGAG. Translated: CASGSSGSSYNE. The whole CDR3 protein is CASGSSGSSYNEQFF.

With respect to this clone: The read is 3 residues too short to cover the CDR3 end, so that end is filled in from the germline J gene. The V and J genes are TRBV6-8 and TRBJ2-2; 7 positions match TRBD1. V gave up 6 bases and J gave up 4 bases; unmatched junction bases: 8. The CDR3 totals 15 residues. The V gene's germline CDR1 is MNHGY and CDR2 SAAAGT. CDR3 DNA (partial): TGTGCCAGCAGACTCGCGACAGGGACCACCGGGGAG. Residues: CASRLATGTTGE. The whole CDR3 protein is CASRLATGTTGELFF.

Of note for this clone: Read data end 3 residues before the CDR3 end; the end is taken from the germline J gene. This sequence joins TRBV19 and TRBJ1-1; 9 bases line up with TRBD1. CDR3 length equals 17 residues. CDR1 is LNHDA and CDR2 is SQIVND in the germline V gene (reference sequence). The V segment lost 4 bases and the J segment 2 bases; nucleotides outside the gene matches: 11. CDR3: CASSTPYRGRVNTEAFF. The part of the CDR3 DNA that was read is TGTGCCAGTAGTACCCCATACAGGGGGCGCGTAAACACTGAA.

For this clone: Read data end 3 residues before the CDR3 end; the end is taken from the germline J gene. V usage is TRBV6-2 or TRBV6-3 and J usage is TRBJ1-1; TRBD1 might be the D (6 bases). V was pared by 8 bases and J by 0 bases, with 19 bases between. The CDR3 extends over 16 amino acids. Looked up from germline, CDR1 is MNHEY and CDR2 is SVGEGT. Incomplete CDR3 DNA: TGTGCCAGCCGGATCGACAGGACCACTTTGAACACTGAA. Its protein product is CASRIDRTTLNTE. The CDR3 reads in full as CASRIDRTTLNTEAFF.